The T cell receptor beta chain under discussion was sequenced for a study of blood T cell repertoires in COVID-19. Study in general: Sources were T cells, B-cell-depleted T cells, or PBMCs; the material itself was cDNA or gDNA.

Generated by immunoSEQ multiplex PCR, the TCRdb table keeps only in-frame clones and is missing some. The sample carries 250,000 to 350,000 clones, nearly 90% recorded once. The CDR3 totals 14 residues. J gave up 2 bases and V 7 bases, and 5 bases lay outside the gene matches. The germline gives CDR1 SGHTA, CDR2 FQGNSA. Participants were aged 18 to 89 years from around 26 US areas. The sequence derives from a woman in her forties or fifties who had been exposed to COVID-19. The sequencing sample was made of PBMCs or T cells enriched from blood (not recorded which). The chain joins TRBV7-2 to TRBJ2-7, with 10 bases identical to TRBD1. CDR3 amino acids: CASNPGQGTYEQYF. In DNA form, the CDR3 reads TGTGCCAGCAATCCGGGACAGGGGACCTACGAGCAGTACTTC.